These 18 T cell receptor beta chains share one sample of origin, sequenced in a study of vaccination effects on CD4 cells after COVID-19 (dated by TCRdb to about 2022). Library preparation employed the immunoSEQ multiplex PCR assay. TCRdb's version of the immuneACCESS table is confined to in-frame rearrangements and falls short of the full clone set. An unresolved V gene accounts for under half of the shortfall where checked; the remainder is of unknown origin. The sample yields 65,000 to 90,000 clones; around 70% were counted once. Less than 2.5% of the sample is taken by the ten largest. After around 10 days of culture, CD4+ T cells were isolated with the EasySep CD4+ T cell isolation kit. Two doses of either the BNT162b2 or the mRNA-1273 mRNA SARS-CoV-2 vaccine were administered to participants. No antigen has been assigned to these receptors. The specimen comprised CD4+ T cells from PBMCs cultured without peptide, sampled after COVID-19 vaccination. These receptors were collected from a human donor who received a COVID-19 vaccine.

V gene TRBV3-1 (or the pseudogene TRBV3-2) combines with J gene TRBJ2-1; 11 bases fit TRBD2. The V segment lost 3 bases and the J segment 6 bases; nucleotides outside the gene matches: 1. CDR1 LGHDT and CDR2 YNNKEL come from the germline V gene (reference sequence). The CDR3 length is 14 residues. The CDR3 sequence is CASSHLAGGNEQFF. The CDR3 DNA reads as TGTGCCAGCAGCCACCTAGCGGGGGGCAATGAGCAGTTCTTC.

This clone was counted a few times. The rearrangement joins TRBV3-1 (or the pseudogene TRBV3-2) to TRBJ2-2, with 7 bases that match TRBD2. Germline loops: CDR1 LGHDT, CDR2 YNNKEL (reference sequence). CDR3 size: 15 residues. V shed 1 base and J 6 bases; nucleotides not matched to a gene: 5. The CDR3 region is CASSQVGGGPGELFF. The CDR3 coding sequence is TGTGCCAGCAGCCAAGTCGGGGGAGGGCCCGGGGAGCTGTTTTTT.

The chain recombines TRBV18 with TRBJ2-1; the D gene is possibly TRBD2 (5 bases). Trimming left V 5 bases short and J 5 bases short, with 16 bases between. CDR1 is KGHSH, CDR2 LQKENI, per germline. The CDR3 has 15 amino acids. The CDR3, as DNA: TGTGCCAGCTCATCACGGGAAGGGTTCCACAATGAGCAGTTCTTC. Its translation: CASSSREGFHNEQFF.

This chain connects TRBV2 to TRBJ1-4; no definite D call. V was shortened by 4 bases and J by 0 bases, with 6 bases between the two germline ends. The germline CDR1 and CDR2 sequences are SNHLY and FYNNEI. The CDR3 has 14 amino acids. In nucleotides, the CDR3 is TGTGCCAGCAGTGTGGTGGCAACTAATGAAAAACTGTTTTTT. Its protein is CASSVVATNEKLFF.

The count of this clone is one. The chain uses TRBV5-5 and TRBJ1-4; the match to TRBD1 covers 9 bases. The V gene's germline CDR1 is SGHKS and CDR2 YYEKEE (reference sequence). The CDR3 extends over 16 amino acids. V shed 4 bases, J shed 7 bases, and the junction held 11 bases outside the gene matches. CDR3 region: CASSVTGTGLFEKLFF. The CDR3 bases are TGTGCCAGCAGCGTAACCGGGACAGGGCTGTTTGAAAAACTGTTTTTT.

This chain uses TRBV21-1 with TRBJ2-1; TRBD2 was called by the table and not checked on the DNA. TRBV21-1 is a pseudogene. This CDR3 contains 17 residues. The DNA for the CDR3 is TGTGCCAGCAGCAAAGCCTCTAGGCAGAGCTCCTACAATGAGCAGTTCTTC. Encoded protein: CASSKASRQSSYNEQFF.

DNA for the CDR3: TGTGCCAGCAGCCAAGAGGTACACCACTATGGCTACACCTTC. This sequence encodes CASSQEVHHYGYTF. This chain joins TRBV3-1 (or the pseudogene TRBV3-2) and TRBJ1-2; D unclear. Deletions cut 0 bases from V and 3 bases from J, with 8 bases between. The CDR3 length is 14 residues. CDR1 LGHDT and CDR2 YNNKEL come from the germline V gene (reference sequence).

The V gene is TRBV10-2, the J gene TRBJ2-2; the match to TRBD1 covers 11 bases. The germline CDR1 and CDR2 sequences are WSHSY and SAAADI. The CDR3 is made up of 15 amino acids. The V segment lost 6 bases and the J segment 4 bases; nucleotides outside the gene matches: 4. DNA of the CDR3: TGCGCCAGCAGAGCCGGGACAGGGGGCACCGGGGAGCTGTTTTTT. Residues: CASRAGTGGTGELFF.

CDR3 sequence (DNA): TGTGCCAGCAGTTCGACATACTCTAGCACAGATACGCAGTATTTT. Its translation is CASSSTYSSTDTQYF. The rearrangement joins TRBV2 to TRBJ2-3, with D uncertain. Germline V CDR1 and CDR2: SNHLY, FYNNEI. This CDR3 has 15 amino acids. V gave up 5 bases and J gave up 0 bases, with 12 bases separating them.

This chain links TRBV6-5 with TRBJ1-2; D is possibly TRBD1 (5 bases). V was clipped by 2 bases and J by 4 bases, with 11 bases between them. CDR3 length equals 14 residues. Germline V gives CDR1 MNHEY, CDR2 SVGAGI. The CDR3 nucleotides read TGTGCCAGCAGTTACCGGGGCCAGGGCTATGGCTACACCTTC. It codes for CASSYRGQGYGYTF.

The chain couples TRBV5-1 to TRBJ2-1; 10 bases align to TRBD2. This CDR3 has 15 amino acids. V shed 4 bases and J 7 bases; nucleotides not matched to a gene: 8. In germline, CDR1 is SGHRS, CDR2 YFSETQ. CDR3 sequence (DNA): TGCGCCAGCAGCCAAAGCGGGGGGGCCTGGAATGAGCAGTTCTTC. Protein product: CASSQSGGAWNEQFF.

As concerns this clone: A junction end diverges from the germline sequence, so it may reflect a read error. V gene TRBV29-1 combines with J gene TRBJ1-5; 7 positions agree with TRBD1. CDR1 SQVTM and CDR2 ANQGSEA come from the germline V gene. The length of the CDR3 is 12 residues. Written as DNA, the CDR3 is TGCAGCGTCGTACAGGGGAATCGGCCCCAGCATTTT. This sequence encodes CSVVQGNRPQHF.

The chain recombines TRBV7-3 with TRBJ1-1; TRBD1 matches at 7 bases. The CDR3 is 13 amino acids. V was clipped by 5 bases and J by 7 bases; unmatched bases: 7. CDR1 is SGHTA and CDR2 is FQGTGA in the germline V gene. The DNA for the CDR3 is TGTGCCAGCAGCGATCGGGACAGCCGTGAAGCTTTCTTT. Amino acid sequence: CASSDRDSREAFF.

V gene TRBV4-1 combines with J gene TRBJ1-1; TRBD1 is a possible D gene (5 bases). The length of the CDR3 is 16 residues. Per the germline V gene, CDR1 is MGHRA and CDR2 is YSYEKL. V was shortened by 0 bases and J by 4 bases, with 15 bases between the two germline ends. The CDR3 bases are TGCGCCAGCAGCCAAGATCGGGGGAGCGTCGGCACTGAAGCTTTCTTT. Protein product: CASSQDRGSVGTEAFF.

There are many counts of this clone. V and J are TRBV11-2 and TRBJ1-1, with D perhaps TRBD1 (6 bases). The CDR3 has 14 amino acids. Trimming took 5 bases from V and 4 from J, leaving 14 bases between them. Germline V gene lookup returns CDR1 SGHAT and CDR2 FQNNGV. In DNA form, the CDR3 reads TGTGCCAGCAGCCCAACAGGGCGGCTCACTGAAGCTTTCTTT. Protein sequence: CASSPTGRLTEAFF.

The chain couples TRBV28 to TRBJ1-1; possible D gene TRBD1, 6 bases. The CDR3 totals 15 residues. The V end was cut by 7 bases, the J end by 5 bases, with 20 bases between. Germline V gene lookup returns CDR1 MDHEN and CDR2 SYDVKM. The CDR3 DNA follows: TGTGCCAGCATCCTGGGGGCCTCCTTGGGGACTGAAGCTTTCTTT. This translates into CASILGASLGTEAFF.

Concerning this clone: Relative to the germline gene, one junction end is altered; a read error may explain this. This chain connects TRBV3-1 (or the pseudogene TRBV3-2) to TRBJ1-6; D uncertain. The V gene's germline CDR1 is LGHDT and CDR2 YNNKEL (reference sequence). CDR3 length equals 10 residues. Here the CDR3 DNA reads TGTGCCAGCAGCCAAGGGCCCCCCCCTTTT. It specifies CASSQGPPPF.

The CDR3 region has the DNA TGTGCCAGCAGCCGTGGGGCTGGCGAGCAGTACGTC. Encoded protein: CASSRGAGEQYV. This chain uses TRBV3-1 (or the pseudogene TRBV3-2) with TRBJ2-7, with a weak D call TRBD1 (5 bases). The V gene lost 4 bases and the J gene lost 6 bases, with 10 bases spanning the gap. CDR1 is LGHDT, CDR2 YNNKEL, per germline (reference sequence). This CDR3 comprises 12 residues.